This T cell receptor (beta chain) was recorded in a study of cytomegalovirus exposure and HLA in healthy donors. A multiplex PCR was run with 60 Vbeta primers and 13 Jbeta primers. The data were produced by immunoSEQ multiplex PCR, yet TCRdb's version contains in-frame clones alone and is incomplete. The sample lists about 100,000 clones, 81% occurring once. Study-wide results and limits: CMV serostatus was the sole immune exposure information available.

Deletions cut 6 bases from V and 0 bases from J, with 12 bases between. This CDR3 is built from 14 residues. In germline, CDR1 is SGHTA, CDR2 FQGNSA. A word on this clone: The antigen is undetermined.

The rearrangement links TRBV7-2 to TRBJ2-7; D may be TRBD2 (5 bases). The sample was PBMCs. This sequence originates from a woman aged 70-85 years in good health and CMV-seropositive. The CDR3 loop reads CASRPDWSSYEQYF. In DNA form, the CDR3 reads TGTGCCAGCAGACCGGACTGGAGCTCCTACGAGCAGTACTTC.